The T cell receptor beta chain under discussion was sequenced for a study of blood T cell repertoires in COVID-19. Some clones are missing from TCRdb's copy, which holds only in-frame ones; the method was immunoSEQ multiplex PCR. Altogether roughly 40,000 clones are present, around 85% being singletons, with the ten largest covering approximately 12%. The CDR3 consists of 14 residues. J was trimmed by 4 bases and V by 6 bases; bases with no gene match: 5. Germline V gene sequence: CDR1 MDHEN, CDR2 SYDVKM. The sample comprised peripheral blood. The TCR comes from a human donor in a cohort sampled during active COVID-19. V and J are TRBV28 and TRBJ2-3; 9 positions match TRBD2. CDR3 coding DNA: TGTGCCAGCAGCAGCGGGGGGATGGCAGATACGCAGTATTTT. It is translated as CASSSGGMADTQYF. Full variable domain (outside the CDR3, taken from reference TRBV28 and TRBJ2-3): DVKVTQSSRYLVKRTGEKVFLECVQDMDHENMFWYRQDPGLGLRLIYFSYDVKMKEKGDIPEGYSVSREKKERFSLILESASTNQTSMYLCASSSGGMADTQYFGPGTRLTVL.